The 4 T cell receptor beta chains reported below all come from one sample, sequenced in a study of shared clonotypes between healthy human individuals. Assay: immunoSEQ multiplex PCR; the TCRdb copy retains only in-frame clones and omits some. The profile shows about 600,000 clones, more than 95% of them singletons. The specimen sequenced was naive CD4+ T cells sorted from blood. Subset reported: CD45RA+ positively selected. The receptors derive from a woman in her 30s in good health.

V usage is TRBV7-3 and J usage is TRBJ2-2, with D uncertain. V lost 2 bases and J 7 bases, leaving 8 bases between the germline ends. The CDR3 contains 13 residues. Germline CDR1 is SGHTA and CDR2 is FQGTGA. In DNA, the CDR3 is TGTGCCAGCAGCTTAGTACAGTACGGGGAGCTGTTTTTT. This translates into CASSLVQYGELFF.

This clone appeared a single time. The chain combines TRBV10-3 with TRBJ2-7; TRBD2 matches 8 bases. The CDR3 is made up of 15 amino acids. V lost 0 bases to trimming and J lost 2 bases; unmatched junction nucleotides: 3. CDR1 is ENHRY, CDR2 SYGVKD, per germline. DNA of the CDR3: TGTGCCATCAGTGAGTCGTTAGCGGGACCCTACGAGCAGTACTTC. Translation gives CAISESLAGPYEQYF.

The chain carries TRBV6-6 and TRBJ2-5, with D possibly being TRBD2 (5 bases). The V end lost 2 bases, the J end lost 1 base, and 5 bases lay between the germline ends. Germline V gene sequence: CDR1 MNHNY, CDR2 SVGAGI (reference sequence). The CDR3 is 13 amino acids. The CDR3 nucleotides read TGTGCCAGCAGTTACGAGGGCCAAGAGACCCAGTACTTC. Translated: CASSYEGQETQYF.

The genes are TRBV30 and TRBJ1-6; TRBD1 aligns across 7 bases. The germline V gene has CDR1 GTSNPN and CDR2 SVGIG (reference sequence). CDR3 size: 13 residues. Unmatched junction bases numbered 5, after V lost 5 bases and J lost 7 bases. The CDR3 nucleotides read TGTGCCTGGGCACAGGGGACGAATTCACCCCTCCACTTT. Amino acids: CAWAQGTNSPLHF.